The rows below give T cell receptor beta chains drawn from one sample of a study of blood T cell repertoires in COVID-19. Data came from immunoSEQ multiplex PCR; TCRdb stores just in-frame clones and leaves some out. This table holds about 30,000 clones, 70% to 90% found once. Sequencing was carried out using peripheral blood. The receptors were gathered from a human donor in a cohort sampled during active COVID-19. CDR3s leave out the opening cysteine and the closing phenylalanine or tryptophan. Each record gives: J gene, V gene, CDR3 protein.

TRBJ1-5,TRBV11-2,ASSFQDSQPQH
TRBJ1-1,TRBV19,ASSIQGTMNTEAF
TRBJ2-2,TRBV7-3,ASSQTPTGGFGELF
TRBJ1-5,TRBV27,ASSLPGGPQH
TRBJ1-5,TRBV7-3,ASSLEGGNQPQH
TRBJ1-2,TRBV5-1,ASSLAGTNYGYT
TRBJ2-7,TRBV7-9,ASQRGTSLSEQY
TRBJ2-2,TRBV18,ASQASVNTGELF
TRBJ1-1,TRBV10-1,ASSESRRGTEAF
TRBJ2-1,TRBV11-3,ASSSRVGNNEQF
TRBJ2-1,TRBV30,AWSIGTYLDNEQF
TRBJ2-5,TRBV5-1,ASSLATSGGQETQY
TRBJ2-1,TRBV4-2,ASSPLGGSGSYNEQF
TRBJ2-7,TRBV19,ASSAEGGPYEQY
TRBJ2-1,TRBV12-3/TRBV12-4,ASRYSSYNEQF
TRBJ2-5,TRBV5-4,ASSLDFSGQETQY
TRBJ1-2,TRBV5-1,ASSFSPGDYGYT
TRBJ2-3,TRBV9,ASSVLTSTDTQY
TRBJ2-7,TRBV7-9,ASSRGGAYEQY
TRBJ2-3,TRBV2,ASSAERGGTDTQY
TRBJ1-1,TRBV7-6,ASSATTGSLEAF
TRBJ2-7,TRBV7-9,ASSPYRARSYEQY
TRBJ2-1,TRBV7-7,ASSLGLAGGSRHNEQF
TRBJ2-7,TRBV2,ASKLGQGFYEQY
TRBJ1-2,TRBV5-4,ASSLVSGISSGYT
TRBJ2-7,TRBV6-5,ASSPPDRGSYEQY
TRBJ1-2,TRBV3-1/TRBV3-2,ASSKSPYGYT
TRBJ1-2,TRBV19,ASIGTASSGVRGYT
TRBJ1-6,TRBV9,ASSFRDSNSPLH